A selection of T cell receptor beta chains follows, all from one sample in a study of T cell repertoires in ileal Crohn's disease. Assay used: immunoSEQ multiplex PCR; TCRdb lists only in-frame clones, some missing. Among 8,000 to 9,500 clones listed, 70% to 80% were seen once. The sample comprised ileal tissue. These receptors were taken from an adult with Crohn's disease. The CDR3 runs from the conserved cysteine through the conserved F or W. D genes are given only for firm matches. Not every row has a clone size; where given, it reads once, few, many or a size class.

size: NA; D: TRBD2; V: TRBV7-8; J: TRBJ2-3; CDR3: CASSGGLAGAPGTQYF; DNA: TGTGCCAGCAGTGGGGGACTAGCGGGGGCTCCAGGTACGCAGTATTTT
size: NA; D: TRBD2; V: TRBV9; J: TRBJ2-7; CDR3: CASSPLSGGAPNEQYF; DNA: TGTGCCAGCAGCCCTCTTAGCGGGGGGGCTCCAAACGAGCAGTACTTC
size: NA; D: NA; V: TRBV13; J: TRBJ2-2; CDR3: CASSPRHTGELFF; DNA: TGTGCCAGCAGCCCCAGGCACACCGGGGAGCTGTTTTTT
size: medium-sized; D: NA; V: TRBV5-4; J: TRBJ2-3; CDR3: CASSPGQTSTDTQYF; DNA: TGTGCCAGCAGCCCCGGACAGACTAGCACAGATACGCAGTATTTT
size: NA; D: NA; V: TRBV25-1; J: TRBJ2-5; CDR3: CASSEARWAETQYF; DNA: TGTGCCAGCAGTGAGGCCAGATGGGCGGAGACCCAGTACTTC
size: NA; D: TRBD2; V: TRBV6-5; J: TRBJ2-1; CDR3: CASSYSGSGSSNEQFF; DNA: TGTGCCAGCAGTTACTCGGGAAGCGGGAGTTCGAATGAGCAGTTCTTC
size: NA; D: NA; V: TRBV9; J: TRBJ2-3; CDR3: CASSVAASSTDTQYF; DNA: TGTGCCAGCAGCGTAGCAGCGAGTAGCACAGATACGCAGTATTTT
size: NA; D: NA; V: TRBV5-1; J: TRBJ1-1; CDR3: CASSFAGMRNTEAFF; DNA: TGCGCCAGCAGCTTCGCAGGGATGAGAAACACTGAAGCTTTCTTT
size: NA; D: NA; V: TRBV29-1; J: TRBJ2-1; CDR3: CSTDNEQFF; DNA: TGCAGCACAGACAATGAGCAGTTCTTC
size: NA; D: NA; V: TRBV6-5; J: TRBJ2-7; CDR3: CATRLDQTYEQYF; DNA: TGTGCCACCAGACTAGACCAGACCTACGAGCAGTACTTC
size: NA; D: TRBD1; V: TRBV6-4; J: TRBJ1-1; CDR3: CASKSDRGVSTAFF; DNA: TGTGCCAGCAAATCGGACAGGGGGGTGTCCACGGCTTTCTTT
size: NA; D: NA; V: TRBV27; J: TRBJ2-1; CDR3: CASSLWAGQDYNEQFF; DNA: TGTGCCAGCAGTTTGTGGGCGGGTCAAGACTACAATGAGCAGTTCTTC
size: NA; D: NA; V: TRBV6-1; J: TRBJ2-5; CDR3: CASSRGRDVETQYF; DNA: TGTGCCAGCAGCCGAGGCAGGGATGTGGAGACCCAGTACTTC
size: once; D: NA; V: TRBV7-3; J: TRBJ2-5; CDR3: CASSSRGPGTQYF; DNA: TGTGCCAGCAGCTCGCGGGGGCCGGGGACCCAGTACTTC
size: NA; D: NA; V: TRBV11-2; J: TRBJ1-2; CDR3: CASSPDSYGYTF; DNA: TGTGCCAGCAGCCCGGACAGTTATGGCTACACCTTC
size: few; D: TRBD1; V: TRBV2; J: TRBJ2-7; CDR3: CASSPTRQGGGEQYF; DNA: TGTGCCAGCAGCCCCACCCGACAGGGGGGTGGCGAGCAGTACTTC
size: NA; D: NA; V: TRBV27; J: TRBJ2-2; CDR3: CASSLVGGGLNGELFF; DNA: TGTGCCAGCAGTTTGGTAGGGGGGGGGCTGAACGGGGAGCTGTTTTTT
size: once; D: NA; V: TRBV5-6; J: TRBJ1-4; CDR3: CASSVKPVEKLFF; DNA: TGTGCCAGCAGCGTTAAGCCTGTAGAAAAACTGTTTTTT
size: NA; D: TRBD1; V: TRBV11-3; J: TRBJ2-1; CDR3: CASSSPKTGIHNEQFF; DNA: TGTGCCAGCAGCTCCCCCAAGACAGGGATCCACAATGAGCAGTTCTTC
size: NA; D: NA; V: TRBV20-1; J: TRBJ2-7; CDR3: CSAKSSAQYF; DNA: TGCAGTGCTAAGTCTAGCGCACAGTACTTC
size: NA; D: NA; V: TRBV10-3; J: TRBJ2-2; CDR3: CAISELGDTGELFF; DNA: TGTGCCATCAGTGAGCTAGGGGACACCGGGGAGCTGTTTTTT
size: NA; D: TRBD1; V: TRBV29-1; J: TRBJ1-1; CDR3: CSVGTGSTEAFF; DNA: TGCAGCGTTGGGACAGGATCCACTGAAGCTTTCTTT
size: NA; D: TRBD2; V: TRBV6-5; J: TRBJ2-1; CDR3: CASSYIGGRDQFF; DNA: TGTGCCAGCAGTTACATTGGCGGGAGAGATCAGTTCTTC
size: NA; D: TRBD2; V: TRBV9; J: TRBJ2-3; CDR3: CASSPGLAGGGDTQYF; DNA: TGTGCCAGCAGCCCGGGACTAGCGGGGGGGGGAGATACGCAGTATTTT
size: NA; D: TRBD1; V: TRBV6-1; J: TRBJ1-4; CDR3: CASSRDRGLTEKLFF; DNA: TGTGCCAGCAGTCGAGACAGGGGCCTCACGGAAAAACTGTTTTTT
size: NA; D: NA; V: TRBV9; J: TRBJ2-5; CDR3: CASSAEGTARRETQYF; DNA: TGTGCCAGCAGCGCAGAAGGAACTGCTCGGAGGGAGACCCAGTACTTC
size: NA; D: TRBD2; V: TRBV6-6; J: TRBJ2-7; CDR3: CASSQGLAGVIYEQYF; DNA: TGTGCCAGCAGTCAGGGACTAGCGGGGGTAATATACGAGCAGTACTTC
size: NA; D: NA; V: TRBV18; J: TRBJ1-1; CDR3: CASSPPSGVNTEAFF; DNA: TGTGCCAGCTCACCACCCTCAGGGGTTAACACTGAAGCTTTCTTT
size: NA; D: NA; V: TRBV15; J: TRBJ1-5; CDR3: CATSEGRLNQPQHF; DNA: TGTGCCACCAGCGAAGGCAGGCTCAATCAGCCCCAGCATTTT
size: NA; D: TRBD1; V: TRBV27; J: TRBJ1-2; CDR3: CASSTHRQGKYGYTF; DNA: TGTGCCAGCAGTACTCACCGACAGGGGAAGTATGGCTACACCTTC
size: NA; D: NA; V: TRBV9; J: TRBJ2-7; CDR3: CASSVGLGEQYF; DNA: TGTGCCAGCAGCGTAGGTCTCGGGGAGCAGTACTTC
size: NA; D: TRBD1; V: TRBV6-1; J: TRBJ1-1; CDR3: CASRGTGNTEAFF; DNA: TGTGCCAGCAGGGGGACAGGGAACACTGAAGCTTTCTTT
size: few; D: NA; V: TRBV6-1; J: TRBJ1-2; CDR3: CAIAGTLRKDGYTF; DNA: TGTGCCATCGCCGGGACACTAAGAAAGGATGGCTACACCTTC
size: NA; D: TRBD2; V: TRBV9; J: TRBJ2-1; CDR3: CASSVGPGTSDEQFF; DNA: TGTGCCAGCAGCGTAGGCCCCGGGACTAGCGATGAGCAGTTCTTC
size: few; D: NA; V: TRBV5-4; J: TRBJ1-6; CDR3: CASSMGGGTSPLHF; DNA: TGTGCCAGCAGCATGGGAGGGGGAACGTCACCCCTCCACTTT
size: NA; D: NA; V: TRBV5-6; J: TRBJ1-2; CDR3: CASSSSIQGPKTF; DNA: TGTGCCAGCAGCTCAAGTATACAGGGACCCAAAACCTTC
size: once; D: TRBD1; V: TRBV5-6; J: TRBJ1-4; CDR3: CASSLRGQGVAAEKLFF; DNA: TGTGCCAGCAGCTTGCGGGGACAGGGTGTGGCGGCGGAAAAACTGTTTTTT
size: NA; D: NA; V: TRBV7-3; J: TRBJ2-6; CDR3: CASSLTVPGVGANVLTF; DNA: TGTGCCAGCAGCTTAACCGTACCAGGGGTAGGGGCCAACGTCCTGACTTTC
size: NA; D: TRBD1; V: TRBV7-8; J: TRBJ2-7; CDR3: CASSQTQGAGEQYF; DNA: TGTGCCAGCAGCCAAACCCAGGGGGCCGGCGAGCAGTACTTC
size: NA; D: NA; V: TRBV19; J: TRBJ2-2; CDR3: CASSPQGILAGELFF; DNA: TGTGCCAGTAGCCCACAGGGAATCTTAGCCGGGGAGCTGTTTTTT
size: NA; D: TRBD1; V: TRBV6-1; J: TRBJ1-5; CDR3: CASSQDRGYQPQHF; DNA: TGTGCCAGCAGTCAAGACAGGGGCTATCAGCCCCAGCATTTT
size: few; D: TRBD1; V: TRBV10-3; J: TRBJ1-2; CDR3: CAISRQGVSYGYTF; DNA: TGTGCCATCTCCAGACAGGGGGTTTCCTATGGCTACACCTTC
size: NA; D: NA; V: TRBV10-2; J: TRBJ1-1; CDR3: CASSTASATEAFF; DNA: TGCGCCAGCAGTACCGCGAGCGCCACTGAAGCTTTCTTT
size: NA; D: TRBD2; V: TRBV4-1; J: TRBJ2-1; CDR3: CASSQGSGGAWDEQFF; DNA: TGCGCCAGCAGCCAAGGTAGCGGGGGGGCCTGGGATGAGCAGTTCTTC
size: NA; D: TRBD1; V: TRBV13; J: TRBJ2-1; CDR3: CASSLGGTAPYNEQFF; DNA: TGTGCCAGCAGCTTAGGTGGGACAGCTCCCTACAATGAGCAGTTCTTC
size: NA; D: NA; V: TRBV6-5; J: TRBJ2-7; CDR3: CASKKGNSYEQYF; DNA: TGTGCCAGTAAGAAGGGGAACTCCTACGAGCAGTACTTC
size: NA; D: NA; V: TRBV2; J: TRBJ2-5; CDR3: CASSNRRSQETQYF; DNA: TGTGCCAGCAGTAACCGCCGGTCTCAAGAGACCCAGTACTTC
size: few; D: TRBD2; V: TRBV5-1; J: TRBJ2-5; CDR3: CASSFTQREDLETQYF; DNA: TGCGCCAGCAGCTTTACCCAGCGGGAGGACCTGGAGACCCAGTACTTC
size: medium-sized; D: NA; V: TRBV19; J: TRBJ2-7; CDR3: CASSTEGESYEQYF; DNA: TGTGCCAGTAGTACCGAGGGAGAATCCTACGAGCAGTACTTC
size: NA; D: NA; V: TRBV18; J: TRBJ1-1; CDR3: CASSPLRGTEAFF; DNA: TGTGCCAGCTCACCCCTTAGAGGGACTGAAGCTTTCTTT
size: NA; D: TRBD1; V: TRBV7-9; J: TRBJ1-1; CDR3: CASSIWTGLGTEAFF; DNA: TGTGCCAGCAGCATATGGACAGGGCTAGGGACTGAAGCTTTCTTT
size: NA; D: NA; V: TRBV6-5; J: TRBJ1-5; CDR3: CASSSVRGSNQPQHF; DNA: TGTGCCAGCAGTTCGGTCAGGGGAAGCAATCAGCCCCAGCATTTT
size: NA; D: NA; V: TRBV7-6; J: TRBJ2-2; CDR3: CASSPHSGELFF; DNA: TGTGCCAGCAGCCCCCATTCCGGGGAGCTGTTTTTT
size: once; D: TRBD2; V: TRBV6-4; J: TRBJ2-1; CDR3: CASSGRLADNEQFF; DNA: TGTGCCAGCAGTGGGAGACTAGCGGACAATGAGCAGTTCTTC